A single sample gave rise to the 26 T cell receptor beta chains below, sequenced in a study of blood T cell repertoires in COVID-19 (dated by TCRdb to 2018 to 2020). Libraries were made using the immunoSEQ multiplex PCR assay. Sourced from immuneACCESS, this table was stored by TCRdb with only in-frame sequences that have V and J called. A share of the clones is absent; for the studies checked, an unresolved V gene accounts for under half, and the remainder has no known explanation. A total of about 59,000 clones appear in this sample, roughly nine tenths of them only once. The ten top clones hold around 5.5% of the sample. The sample comprised peripheral blood. The receptors come from a man older than 75 in a cohort sampled during active COVID-19.

The chain carries TRBV5-1 and TRBJ1-6, with 9 nucleotides matching TRBD1. The V gene's germline CDR1 is SGHRS and CDR2 YFSETQ. V lost 4 bases, J lost 8 bases, and 10 bases stayed unmatched. The CDR3 covers 16 residues. This CDR3 reads CASSSRQGGGHSPLHF. CDR3 DNA: TGCGCCAGCAGCAGCCGACAGGGGGGCGGCCATTCACCCCTCCACTTT.

The chain carries TRBV7-3 and TRBJ2-1; 16 bases are a match to TRBD2. The junction had 5 bases not matched to a gene; V was cut back by 5 bases and J by 10 bases. Germline V CDR1 and CDR2: SGHTA, FQGTGA. The CDR3 spans 15 residues. The CDR3 sequence is CASSPGLAGGREQFF. The CDR3 region has the DNA TGTGCCAGCAGCCCGGGACTAGCGGGGGGGCGAGAGCAGTTCTTC.

This chain connects TRBV30 to TRBJ2-5; 8 bases align to TRBD2. The trim removed 2 bases at V and 5 bases at J, leaving 13 bases unmatched. Germline-derived CDR1 and CDR2 are GTSNPN and SVGIG (reference sequence). CDR3 size: 16 residues. The CDR3 loop reads CAWSQTAGGAWETQYF. In DNA form, the CDR3 reads TGTGCCTGGAGTCAGACGGCGGGAGGTGCTTGGGAGACCCAGTACTTC.

The rearrangement links TRBV21-1 to TRBJ1-2; no DNA check was done on the table's D call, TRBD1. TRBV21-1 is assigned pseudogene status. This CDR3 is 16 amino acids long. CDR3: CASSRREQGCSRGYTF. In nucleotides, the CDR3 is TGTGCCAGCAGCAGACGGGAACAGGGGTGTAGTCGAGGCTACACCTTC.

The gene calls are TRBV5-5 and TRBJ1-5, with D possibly matching TRBD1 (5 bases). V lost 3 bases, J lost 8 bases, and 15 bases lay in between. CDR1 is SGHKS, CDR2 YYEKEE, per germline (reference sequence). CDR3 length: 14 amino acids. DNA for the CDR3: TGTGCCAGCAGCTCCTCCGTCCAGGGTGAGCCCCAGCATTTT. Translating it yields CASSSSVQGEPQHF. Filled out from reference TRBV5-5 and TRBJ1-5, the complete variable domain reads DAGVTQSPTHLIKTRGQQVTLRCSPISGHKSVSWYQQVLGQGPQFIFQYYEKEERGRGNFPDRFSARQFPNYSSELNVNALLLGDSALYLCASSSSVQGEPQHFGDGTRLSIL.

This rearrangement joins TRBV6-6 to TRBJ1-2, with 7 bases fitting TRBD1. J gave up 4 bases and V 0 bases, and 2 bases lay outside the gene matches. Germline CDR1 reads MNHNY; CDR2 reads SVGAGI (reference sequence). There are 14 residues in the CDR3. Written as DNA, the CDR3 is TGTGCCAGCAGTTACTCGAGGGACAGCTATGGCTACACCTTC. Protein sequence: CASSYSRDSYGYTF.

This chain connects TRBV18 to TRBJ2-1; 10 bases map to TRBD1. V lost 0 bases and J lost 6; bases outside the gene matches: 2. The CDR3 runs 15 residues. Germline V gene sequence: CDR1 KGHSH, CDR2 LQKENI. CDR3 nucleotides: TGTGCCAGCTCACCACCGGGACAGGGGCTCAATGAGCAGTTCTTC. This encodes CASSPPGQGLNEQFF.

V usage is TRBV24-1 and J usage is TRBJ2-3; the D is unclear. Per the germline V gene, CDR1 is KGHDR and CDR2 is SFDVKD. Trimming shortened V by 5 bases and J by 6 bases, and 8 bases separated the two germline ends. The CDR3 is 12 amino acids. The CDR3 DNA reads as TGTGCCACCAGTGGTAACGGGGATACGCAGTATTTT. It translates to CATSGNGDTQYF.

This chain uses TRBV9 with TRBJ2-1; no clear D. This CDR3 region has 14 residues. CDR1 is SGDLS, CDR2 YYNGEE, per germline. V dropped 1 base and J dropped 9 bases, with 14 bases sitting between them. Written as DNA, the CDR3 is TGTGCCAGCAGCGTACTGTCCGGAGTGGGTGAGCAGTTCTTC. This sequence encodes CASSVLSGVGEQFF.

This clone was detected only a few times. This sequence joins TRBV4-2 and TRBJ2-7, with 8 bases matching TRBD1. Looked up from germline, CDR1 is LGHNA and CDR2 is YNFKEQ. There are 15 residues in the CDR3. Trimming took 1 base from V and 2 from J; bases not matched to a gene: 4. DNA for the CDR3: TGTGCCAGCAGCCAAGCCCCAGGGGGCCCCTACGAGCAGTACTTC. This codes for CASSQAPGGPYEQYF.

The chain carries TRBV7-2 and TRBJ2-7, with 8 bases identical to TRBD2. The CDR3 is 13 residues long. Germline values: CDR1 SGHTA, CDR2 FQGNSA. V was clipped by 5 bases and J by 1 base; unmatched bases: 1. The CDR3 nucleotides read TGTGCCAGCAGCGCTAGCGGGTCCTACGAGCAGTACTTC. Translating it yields CASSASGSYEQYF.

This clone has just a few counts. The DNA of the CDR3 is TGTGCCTGGAGTTTAGTCAGGAGATTTGGGGAGGGGGCCAACGTCCTGACTTTC. Translated, it gives CAWSLVRRFGEGANVLTF. The gene calls are TRBV30 and TRBJ2-6; weak D call: TRBD2 (5 bases). The CDR3 totals 18 residues. V was cut by 2 bases and J by 4 bases, with 21 bases left in between. Germline V lookup: CDR1 GTSNPN, CDR2 SVGIG (reference sequence).

The chain links TRBV5-1 to TRBJ2-2; 8 nucleotides align to TRBD2. Germline lookup yields CDR1 SGHRS and CDR2 YFSETQ. The CDR3 length is 18 residues. The V gene end was trimmed by 1 base and the J gene end by 4 bases; junction bases not matched to a gene: 12. The CDR3 bases are TGCGCCAGCAGCTTGAAGTTGCCAGCGGGGGCGATCACCGGGGAGCTGTTTTTT. Translated: CASSLKLPAGAITGELFF.

This sequence joins TRBV2 and TRBJ1-5; possible D gene TRBD1, 6 bases. The CDR3 contains 13 residues. Germline CDR1 is SNHLY and CDR2 is FYNNEI. Between the trimmed V and J ends, which lost 6 bases and 4 bases, there was a span of 10 bases. CDR3 nucleotides: TGTGCCAGCAGGAGGACAGCTAATCAGCCCCAGCATTTT. Protein product: CASRRTANQPQHF.

V is TRBV7-8 and J is TRBJ1-1; D call uncertain. CDR3 length: 14 residues. The germline CDR1 and CDR2 sequences are SGHVS and FQNEAQ. Trimming removed 5 bases at V and 2 bases at J, with 12 bases between. CDR3 bases: TGTGCCAGCAGCCAACCGGGAACCAACACTGAAGCTTTCTTT. As protein: CASSQPGTNTEAFF. Supplemented by reference TRBV7-8 and TRBJ1-1, the full variable domain reads GAGVSQSPRYKVAKRGQDVALRCDPISGHVSLFWYQQALGQGPEFLTYFQNEAQLDKSGLPSDRFFAERPEGSVSTLKIQRTQQEDSAVYLCASSQPGTNTEAFFGQGTRLTVV.

The chain carries TRBV5-6 and TRBJ2-3; 10 positions agree with TRBD2. V was pared by 1 base and J by 3 bases, with 2 bases of the junction left unmatched. CDR3 length equals 15 residues. Germline CDR1 reads SGHDT; CDR2 reads YYEEEE. The CDR3 bases are TGTGCCAGCAGCTTGCGAGCGGGAGGGACAGATACGCAGTATTTT. This sequence encodes CASSLRAGGTDTQYF.

A few counts support this clone. This chain links TRBV18 with TRBJ2-2; 11 nucleotides agree with TRBD1. CDR1 and CDR2 (germline): KGHSH, LQKENI. The ends lost 2 bases at V and 7 bases at J; junction bases unmatched: 6. The CDR3 totals 16 residues. The CDR3 DNA follows: TGTGCCAGCTCACCATCGGACAGGGGGCTTGACGGGGAGCTGTTTTTT. The encoded protein is CASSPSDRGLDGELFF.

V is TRBV27 and J is TRBJ2-1; a possible D gene is TRBD2 (6 bases). The V end was cut by 5 bases, the J end by 9 bases, with 17 bases between. CDR3 length equals 14 residues. Germline CDR1 and CDR2: MNHEY and SMNVEV (reference sequence). The CDR3 sequence is CASSGVAASSEQFF. The CDR3 bases are TGTGCCAGCAGTGGGGTAGCGGCTAGCAGTGAGCAGTTCTTC.

The chain joins TRBV9 to TRBJ2-3, with 7 bases that match TRBD1. With 4 bases clipped from V and 1 base from J, the junction kept 6 bases outside the gene matches. CDR1 SGDLS and CDR2 YYNGEE come from the germline V gene. CDR3 length: 15 residues. The CDR3 loop is CASSQIDRGTDTQYF. The CDR3 nucleotides are TGTGCCAGCAGCCAAATTGACAGGGGCACAGATACGCAGTATTTT. The full variable domain, with the rest looked up from reference TRBV9 and TRBJ2-3, is DSGVTQTPKHLITATGQRVTLRCSPRSGDLSVYWYQQSLDQGLQFLIQYYNGEERAKGNILERFSAQQFPDLHSELNLSSLELGDSALYFCASSQIDRGTDTQYFGPGTRLTVL.

The J gene is TRBJ1-1, the V gene TRBV6-2 or TRBV6-3; 7 nucleotides match TRBD1. Germline loops: CDR1 MNHEY, CDR2 SVGEGT. The CDR3 extends over 20 amino acids. The V and J ends lost 5 bases and 2 bases, in that order; junction bases with no gene match: 23. CDR3 protein: CASSDTRRLRQGGTNTEAFF. The CDR3, as DNA: TGTGCCAGCAGTGACACAAGACGTCTGAGACAGGGAGGAACAAACACTGAAGCTTTCTTT.

This clone was seen just once. The V gene is TRBV18, the J gene TRBJ2-5, with 10 nucleotides matching TRBD2. With V trimmed by 1 base and J by 1 base, 3 bases remained unmatched. Germline V gives CDR1 KGHSH, CDR2 LQKENI. The CDR3 sequence is 16 residues long. The CDR3 region is CASSPLGLAAQETQYF. The CDR3 DNA reads TGTGCCAGCTCACCACTAGGACTAGCGGCCCAAGAGACCCAGTACTTC.

The CDR3, as DNA: TGTGCCAGCAGACAGGGCGGGACTGAAGCTTTCTTT. Translated: CASRQGGTEAFF. The chain recombines TRBV12-3 or TRBV12-4 with TRBJ1-1, with TRBD1 as a possible D gene (6 bases). The germline V and J ends were trimmed by 6 bases and 5 bases, with 10 bases remaining between them. This CDR3 region has 12 residues.

The rearrangement links TRBV19 to TRBJ1-5, with 9 bases fitting TRBD1. The CDR3 extends over 16 amino acids. The junction had 5 bases not matched to a gene; V was cut back by 5 bases and J by 0 bases. Germline loops: CDR1 LNHDA, CDR2 SQIVND (reference sequence). In DNA form, the CDR3 reads TGTGCCAGTAGTCTACAGGGGGCTACTAGCAATCAGCCCCAGCATTTT. It encodes CASSLQGATSNQPQHF.

With respect to this clone: Other DNA sequences in this specimen translate into the identical CDR3. The rearrangement uses TRBV7-2 and TRBJ2-7; the match to TRBD2 covers 10 bases. The CDR3 is 15 residues long. Looked up from germline, CDR1 is SGHTA and CDR2 is FQGNSA. The ends lost 1 base at V and 2 bases at J; junction bases unmatched: 2. For the CDR3, the DNA is TGTGCCAGCAGCTTAGGCCTAGCGGGGGCCTACGAGCAGTACTTC. Translation gives CASSLGLAGAYEQYF.

J is TRBJ2-4 and V is TRBV19; D is uncertain. The CDR3 length is 13 residues. V lost 5 bases to trimming and J lost 6 bases, with 11 bases between them. Germline CDR1 LNHDA, CDR2 SQIVND (reference sequence). The CDR3 region has the DNA TGTGCCAGTAGTCCGCGTACGGGAAACATTCAGTACTTC. This gives the protein CASSPRTGNIQYF.

V usage is TRBV5-1 and J usage is TRBJ1-4; 9 positions match TRBD1. Trimming cost V 4 bases and J 3 bases; bases outside gene matches: 4. The CDR3 consists of 15 residues. CDR1 and CDR2 (germline): SGHRS, YFSETQ. The CDR3: CASSGTGGPNEKLFF. Here the CDR3 DNA reads TGCGCCAGCAGCGGAACAGGGGGCCCTAATGAAAAACTGTTTTTT. Full variable domain (remainder filled in from reference TRBV5-1 and TRBJ1-4): KAGVTQTPRYLIKTRGQQVTLSCSPISGHRSVSWYQQTPGQGLQFLFEYFSETQRNKGNFPGRFSGRQFSNSRSEMNVSTLELGDSALYLCASSGTGGPNEKLFFGSGTQLSVL.